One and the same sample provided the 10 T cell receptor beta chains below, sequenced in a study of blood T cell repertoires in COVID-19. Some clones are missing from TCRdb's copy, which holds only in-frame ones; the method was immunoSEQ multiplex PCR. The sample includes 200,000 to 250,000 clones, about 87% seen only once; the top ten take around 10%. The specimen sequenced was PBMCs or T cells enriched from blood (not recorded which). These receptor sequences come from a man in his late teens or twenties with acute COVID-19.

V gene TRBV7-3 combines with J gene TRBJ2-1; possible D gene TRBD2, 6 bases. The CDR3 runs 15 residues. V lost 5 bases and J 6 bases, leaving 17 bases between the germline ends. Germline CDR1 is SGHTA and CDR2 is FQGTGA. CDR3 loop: CASSPEGLARNEQFF. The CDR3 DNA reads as TGTGCCAGCAGCCCGGAGGGACTCGCTCGCAATGAGCAGTTCTTC.

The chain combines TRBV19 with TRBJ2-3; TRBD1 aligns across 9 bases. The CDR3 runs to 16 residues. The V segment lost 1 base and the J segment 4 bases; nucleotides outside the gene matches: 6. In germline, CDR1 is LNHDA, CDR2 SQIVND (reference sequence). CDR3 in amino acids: CASSIVQGQGSDTQYF. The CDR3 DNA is TGTGCCAGTAGTATAGTTCAGGGACAGGGTTCAGATACGCAGTATTTT.

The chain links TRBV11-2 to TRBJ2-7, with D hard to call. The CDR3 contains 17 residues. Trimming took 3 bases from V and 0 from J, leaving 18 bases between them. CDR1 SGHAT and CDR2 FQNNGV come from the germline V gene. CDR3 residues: CASSFIMRSGSSYEQYF. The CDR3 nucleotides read TGTGCCAGCAGCTTTATTATGCGGAGTGGCAGCTCCTACGAGCAGTACTTC.

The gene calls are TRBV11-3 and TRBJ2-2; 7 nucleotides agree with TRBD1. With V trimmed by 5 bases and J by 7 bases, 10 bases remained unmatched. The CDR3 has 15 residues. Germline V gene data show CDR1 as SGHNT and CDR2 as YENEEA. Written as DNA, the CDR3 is TGTGCCAGCAGCACAAGGTCGAGACAGGGCGGGGAGCTGTTTTTT. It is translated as CASSTRSRQGGELFF.

CDR3 region: CASSVDLSGELFF. CDR3 bases: TGTGCCAGCAGCGTCGACTTAAGCGGGGAGCTGTTTTTT. The rearrangement joins TRBV9 to TRBJ2-2; no clear D. Germline CDR1 reads SGDLS; CDR2 reads YYNGEE. Deletions cut 2 bases from V and 7 bases from J, with 9 bases between. The CDR3 spans 13 residues. The entire variable domain, with the rest obtained from reference TRBV9 and TRBJ2-2, is as follows: DSGVTQTPKHLITATGQRVTLRCSPRSGDLSVYWYQQSLDQGLQFLIQYYNGEERAKGNILERFSAQQFPDLHSELNLSSLELGDSALYFCASSVDLSGELFFGEGSRLTVL.

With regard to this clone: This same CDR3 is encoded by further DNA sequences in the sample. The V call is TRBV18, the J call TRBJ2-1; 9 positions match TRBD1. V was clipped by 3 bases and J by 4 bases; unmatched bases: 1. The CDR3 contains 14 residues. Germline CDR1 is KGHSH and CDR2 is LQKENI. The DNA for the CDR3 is TGTGCCAGCTCACCGGGGACAGGGTACAATGAGCAGTTCTTC. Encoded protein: CASSPGTGYNEQFF.

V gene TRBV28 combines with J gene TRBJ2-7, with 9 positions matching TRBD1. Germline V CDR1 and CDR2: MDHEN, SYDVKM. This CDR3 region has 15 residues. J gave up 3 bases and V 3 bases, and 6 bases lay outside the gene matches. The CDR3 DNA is TGTGCCAGCAGTTTGTTCGGGACAGGGAACTACGAGCAGTACTTC. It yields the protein CASSLFGTGNYEQYF.

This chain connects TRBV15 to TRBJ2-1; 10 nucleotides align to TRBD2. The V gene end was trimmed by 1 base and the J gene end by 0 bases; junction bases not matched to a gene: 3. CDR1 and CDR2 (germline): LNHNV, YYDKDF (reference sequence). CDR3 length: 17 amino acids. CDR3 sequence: CATSRGGLADSYNEQFF. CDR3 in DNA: TGTGCCACCAGCAGAGGTGGACTAGCGGACTCCTACAATGAGCAGTTCTTC.

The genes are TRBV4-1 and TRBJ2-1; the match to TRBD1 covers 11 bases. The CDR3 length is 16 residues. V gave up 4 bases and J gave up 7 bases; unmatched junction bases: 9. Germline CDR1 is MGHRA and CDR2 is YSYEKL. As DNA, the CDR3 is TGCGCCAGCAGCCTTCATGGACAGGGGGCTACGAATGAGCAGTTCTTC. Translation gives CASSLHGQGATNEQFF.

This CDR3 is CASLPTGLAKNIQYF. CDR3 nucleotides: TGTGCCAGCCTCCCCACAGGGCTAGCCAAAAACATTCAGTACTTC. The rearrangement links TRBV9 to TRBJ2-4; a weak D match, TRBD1 (6 bases). This CDR3 contains 15 residues. Trimming shortened V by 7 bases and J by 0 bases, and 14 bases separated the two germline ends. Germline CDR1 reads SGDLS; CDR2 reads YYNGEE.